Below, 23 T cell receptor beta chains from the same sample are listed, as sequenced in a study of cytomegalovirus exposure and HLA in healthy donors. Primers included in the PCR were 60 Vbeta and 13 Jbeta primers. This table comes from immunoSEQ multiplex PCR, and its TCRdb copy is limited to in-frame clones, with some not included. The table shows roughly 150,000 clones, with approximately 68% occurring only once. The source material was PBMCs. The source of these receptors is a man aged 60-69 years in good health and CMV-seronegative.

This clone was seen more than once but under ten times. At one end the junction does not follow the germline gene, possibly because of a read error. The chain couples TRBV28 to TRBJ2-1; the match to TRBD2 covers 9 bases. This CDR3 has 15 residues. CDR1 is MDHEN, CDR2 SYDVKM, per germline. The CDR3 sequence is CASILAGVAVQEKFF. Here the CDR3 DNA reads TGTGCCAGCATTTTAGCGGGAGTTGCGGTGCAAGAAAAGTTCTTC.

This sequence joins TRBV27 and TRBJ1-5; 9 bases line up with TRBD1. This CDR3 comprises 15 residues. Germline V gives CDR1 MNHEY, CDR2 SMNVEV (reference sequence). The V and J ends lost 5 bases and 3 bases, in that order; junction bases with no gene match: 5. CDR3 DNA sequence: TGTGCCAGCAGTCAATGGGACAGGGTCAATCAGCCCCAGCATTTT. This encodes CASSQWDRVNQPQHF.

This clone was seen only a few times. This sequence joins TRBV7-2 and TRBJ1-6; D gene uncertain. Germline V CDR1 and CDR2: SGHTA, FQGNSA. The V end lost 1 base, the J end lost 7 bases, and 17 bases lay between the germline ends. This CDR3 is built from 17 residues. CDR3 protein: CASSLVNRGERNSPLHF. The CDR3 bases are TGTGCCAGCAGCTTAGTTAATCGAGGCGAGAGGAATTCACCCCTCCACTTT.

This clone was seen a few times. The rearrangement joins TRBV21-1 to TRBJ1-1. TRBV21-1 is designated a pseudogene. The CDR3 spans 16 residues. CDR3 residues: CASSYNTGAGNTEAFF. The DNA for the CDR3 is TGTGCCAGCAGCTATAACACTGGGGCGGGAAACACTGAAGCTTTCTTT.

This clone was recorded once. The chain uses TRBV2 and TRBJ1-1, with a weak D call TRBD1 (5 bases). CDR3 length: 14 residues. Germline lookup yields CDR1 SNHLY and CDR2 FYNNEI. Trimming cost V 4 bases and J 1 base, with 10 bases left between them. The DNA of the CDR3 is TGTGCCAGCAGTGCCAGGGCCCCGAACACTGAAGCTTTCTTT. It specifies CASSARAPNTEAFF.

V gene TRBV30 combines with J gene TRBJ1-1; D is possibly TRBD1 (6 bases). The CDR3 totals 14 residues. V lost 6 bases and J lost 1, with 15 bases in between. Looked up from germline, CDR1 is GTSNPN and CDR2 is SVGIG (reference sequence). CDR3: CACHREGGNTEAFF. The CDR3 DNA is TGTGCCTGTCACAGGGAAGGAGGGAACACTGAAGCTTTCTTT.

The chain joins TRBV11-2 to TRBJ2-1, with 9 bases fitting TRBD1. V trimming: 2 bases; J trimming: 7 bases; junction bases outside the gene matches: 6. Germline V CDR1 and CDR2: SGHAT, FQNNGV. The CDR3 is 15 residues long. The CDR3 DNA reads as TGTGCCAGCAGCTTAATATCGGGGACAGGGAATGAGCAGTTCTTC. Amino acid sequence: CASSLISGTGNEQFF. Supplemented by reference TRBV11-2 and TRBJ2-1, the full variable domain reads EAGVAQSPRYKIIEKRQSVAFWCNPISGHATLYWYQQILGQGPKLLIQFQNNGVVDDSQLPKDRFSAERLKGVDSTLKIQPAKLEDSAVYLCASSLISGTGNEQFFGPGTRLTVL.

Turning to this clone: The DNA is omitted, as the CDR3 cannot be located on it reliably, and the CDR3 follows TCRdb's listing. The chain has TRBV27 and TRBJ2-3; whether TRBD2, the table's D call, matches the DNA was not checked. Germline loops: CDR1 MNHEY, CDR2 SMNVEV (reference sequence). The CDR3 numbers 17 amino acids, ends counted. CDR3 amino acids: CASSFGPGRGDTDTQYF.

J is TRBJ2-7 and V is TRBV28; 8 bases agree with TRBD2. The CDR3 is 15 residues long. V shed 8 bases, J shed 1 base, and the junction held 10 bases outside the gene matches. Germline V gives CDR1 MDHEN, CDR2 SYDVKM. The CDR3 bases are TGTGCCAGCGGGAACAGCGGGAGTGGTTCCTACGAGCAGTACTTC. Translation gives CASGNSGSGSYEQYF.

This sequence joins TRBV18 and TRBJ2-1; perhaps TRBD2 as D (6 bases). Germline V gives CDR1 KGHSH, CDR2 LQKENI. The CDR3 has 17 residues. V was cut by 1 base and J by 5 bases, with 18 bases left in between. The CDR3 protein is CASSPRSTRDHDNEQFF. The CDR3 coding sequence is TGTGCCAGCTCACCACGGTCCACGCGGGATCACGACAATGAGCAGTTCTTC.

The rearrangement joins TRBV7-9 to TRBJ2-7; 8 bases match TRBD1. CDR1 is SEHNR and CDR2 is FQNEAQ in the germline V gene (reference sequence). The CDR3 extends over 14 amino acids. V trimming: 7 bases; J trimming: 3 bases; junction bases outside the gene matches: 8. The CDR3 sequence: CASTNRDRLYEQYF. As DNA, the CDR3 is TGTGCCAGCACCAACCGGGACAGGCTCTACGAGCAGTACTTC.

This clone appeared a single time. The gene calls are TRBV5-4 and TRBJ2-2; 9 positions match TRBD2. CDR1 and CDR2 (germline): SGHNT, YYREEE (reference sequence). CDR3 length: 15 residues. V was clipped by 3 bases and J by 7 bases; unmatched bases: 7. The CDR3 DNA reads TGTGCCAGCAGCTCCGTAGCGGGAGCGGGCGGGGAGCTGTTTTTT. Its translation is CASSSVAGAGGELFF.

The chain employs TRBV9 and TRBJ1-5; 8 positions agree with TRBD1. Germline V CDR1 and CDR2: SGDLS, YYNGEE. The CDR3 sequence is 15 residues long. J gave up 2 bases and V 4 bases, and 5 bases lay outside the gene matches. CDR3 loop: CASSLTGVGNQPQHF. The CDR3 bases are TGTGCCAGCAGCTTGACAGGGGTCGGCAATCAGCCCCAGCATTTT. The complete variable domain, with remaining parts taken from reference TRBV9 and TRBJ1-5, reads DSGVTQTPKHLITATGQRVTLRCSPRSGDLSVYWYQQSLDQGLQFLIQYYNGEERAKGNILERFSAQQFPDLHSELNLSSLELGDSALYFCASSLTGVGNQPQHFGDGTRLSIL.

This clone appeared a few times. The chain carries TRBV19 and TRBJ1-5, with 8 bases fitting TRBD1. CDR1 is LNHDA, CDR2 SQIVND, per germline (reference sequence). With V trimmed by 2 bases and J by 2 bases, 2 bases remained unmatched. CDR3 length equals 15 residues. CDR3 sequence reads: CASSISTGGNQPQHF. CDR3 DNA: TGTGCCAGTAGTATATCGACAGGGGGCAATCAGCCCCAGCATTTT.

In the case of this clone: An end of the junction does not agree with germline; a read error may underlie this. The chain employs TRBV7-8 and TRBJ2-7; 8 bases line up with TRBD2. Germline CDR1 SGHVS, CDR2 FQNEAQ. The CDR3 sequence is 16 residues long. The CDR3 loop is CASSLAGPSGYYEQYF. Here the CDR3 DNA reads TGTGCCAGCAGCCTAGCCGGTCCTAGCGGGTACTACGAGCAGTACTTC.

The J gene is TRBJ2-2, the V gene TRBV15; 7 nucleotides line up with TRBD2. The CDR3 is 17 residues long. J was trimmed by 2 bases and V by 3 bases; bases with no gene match: 9. Germline V gene data show CDR1 as LNHNV and CDR2 as YYDKDF (reference sequence). This chain's CDR3 is CATSSEGAGSNTGELFF. DNA for the CDR3: TGTGCCACCAGCAGTGAGGGAGCGGGATCCAACACCGGGGAGCTGTTTTTT.

The V gene is TRBV11-3, the J gene TRBJ2-1, with 8 bases lining up with TRBD2. The CDR3 is made up of 14 amino acids. After removal of 2 bases from V and 6 bases from J, the junction contained 3 bases not matched to a gene. The germline CDR1 and CDR2 sequences are SGHNT and YENEEA. This CDR3 reads CASSLPGGSNEQFF. The CDR3 nucleotides are TGTGCCAGCAGCTTACCGGGAGGGTCCAATGAGCAGTTCTTC.

This chain links TRBV19 with TRBJ1-5; weak D call: TRBD1 (5 bases). The germline V gene encodes CDR1 LNHDA and CDR2 SQIVND (reference sequence). The CDR3 is made up of 18 amino acids. Trimming took off 5 bases at V and 0 bases at J, with 20 bases between the two ends. This chain's CDR3 is CASSARRARGNSNQPQHF. CDR3 nucleotides: TGTGCCAGTAGTGCTCGCAGAGCACGGGGGAATAGCAATCAGCCCCAGCATTTT. Together with reference TRBV19 and TRBJ1-5, the CDR3 gives the full variable domain: DGGITQSPKYLFRKEGQNVTLSCEQNLNHDAMYWYRQDPGQGLRLIYYSQIVNDFQKGDIAEGYSVSREKKESFPLTVTSAQKNPTAFYLCASSARRARGNSNQPQHFGDGTRLSIL.

CDR3 nucleotides: TGCAGCGTATCAGGGGGCCTGAACACCGGGGAGCTGTTTTTT. This translates into CSVSGGLNTGELFF. The chain has TRBV29-1 and TRBJ2-2; 8 bases match TRBD1. J lost 1 base, V lost 6 bases, and 4 bases had no gene match. This CDR3 is built from 14 residues. Looked up from germline, CDR1 is SQVTM and CDR2 is ANQGSEA.

This chain connects TRBV19 to TRBJ1-1; D call uncertain. This CDR3 is 13 amino acids long. V was shortened by 3 bases and J by 5 bases, with 10 bases between the two germline ends. Germline CDR1 is LNHDA and CDR2 is SQIVND (reference sequence). CDR3 nucleotides: TGTGCCAGTAGTATTCTCGCCGGGACTGAAGCTTTCTTT. Its translation is CASSILAGTEAFF.

V is TRBV7-2 and J is TRBJ2-7, with D maybe TRBD2 (6 bases). The CDR3 length is 16 residues. V was trimmed by 5 bases and J by 7 bases, leaving 24 bases between them. Germline assignment: CDR1 SGHTA and CDR2 FQGNSA. The CDR3 sequence is CASSPKVGGGPVEQYF. For the CDR3, the DNA is TGTGCCAGCAGCCCCAAAGTGGGGGGAGGACCCGTGGAGCAGTACTTC.

V usage is TRBV7-2 and J usage is TRBJ2-5; D not resolved. Per the germline V gene, CDR1 is SGHTA and CDR2 is FQGNSA. This CDR3 has 16 amino acids. Trimming pared 1 base from V and 5 bases from J, leaving 17 bases between. The CDR3 reads CASSLGVEPLVETQYF. For the CDR3, the DNA is TGTGCCAGCAGCTTAGGCGTCGAGCCCCTGGTCGAGACCCAGTACTTC.

CDR3 protein: CASSSLAGGPRNTQYF. The CDR3 nucleotides read TGTGCCAGCAGCTCTTTAGCGGGAGGGCCTAGAAATACGCAGTATTTT. The gene calls are TRBV9 and TRBJ2-3; the match to TRBD2 covers 11 bases. CDR1 and CDR2 (germline): SGDLS, YYNGEE. CDR3 size: 16 residues. The trim removed 4 bases at V and 7 bases at J, leaving 11 bases unmatched.